The TCR beta chain described here comes from a study of blood T cell repertoires in COVID-19. Looking at the study overall: Donors in the United States, Italy and Spain gave samples during acute or convalescent COVID-19. PBMCs, B-cell-depleted T cells, or T cells were the source of the cDNA or gDNA that made up the material.

The CDR3 loop spans 15 amino acids. CDR1 and CDR2 from the germline V gene are KGHSH and LQKENI. The V segment lost 1 base and the J segment 3 bases; nucleotides outside the gene matches: 5. Per the study methods: Reference gene primer amplification in the assay estimated nucleated cell counts. The table came from immunoSEQ multiplex PCR; TCRdb's copy has only in-frame clones and leaves some out. Clone size and V and J calls were adopted from that table, with D and trimming inferred from the DNA. The table shows tens of thousands of clones, with more than 80% occurring only once. The chain recombines TRBV18 with TRBJ1-1; TRBD1 agrees at 7 bases. The sample comprised peripheral blood. This sequence was found in a man between 60 and 75 years old with acute or convalescent COVID-19. CDR3 region: CASSPRTQGDTEAFF. CDR3 sequence (DNA): TGTGCCAGCTCACCACGGACCCAGGGGGACACTGAAGCTTTCTTT.